A single count supports the clone carrying this T cell receptor (beta chain). Its antigen is as yet unknown. Method: immunoSEQ multiplex PCR; TCRdb's copy keeps in-frame clones and lacks some. Seen here are 2.5 million or so clones, roughly nine tenths observed once, and the top ten hold over 0.12%. Germline V lookup: CDR1 MNHNS, CDR2 SASEGT. The V gene end was trimmed by 7 bases and the J gene end by 4 bases; junction bases not matched to a gene: 7. CDR3 length: 14 residues. The data were taken from a study of shared clonotypes between healthy human individuals. From CD4+ cells came CD45RA+ naive and CD45RA-negative memory subsets. Findings and limits, study-wide: The low donor count limited represented genetic and exposure-history diversity. All-four-donor shared clonotypes had higher generation probabilities than non-shared clonotypes did.

The chain links TRBV6-1 to TRBJ1-3; 7 bases line up with TRBD1. The clonotype was recovered from a man between 18 and 35 years old in good health. The sample taken for sequencing was naive CD4+ T cells sorted from blood. The subset was: CD45RA+ positively selected. The chain's CDR3 is CASTAQGGGNTIYF. The CDR3 nucleotides are TGTGCCAGCACGGCCCAGGGGGGCGGAAACACCATATATTTT.